The entry below describes one T cell receptor beta chain. Here immunoSEQ multiplex PCR was the method, and the copy in TCRdb shows in-frame clones only, minus some. The repertoire holds 54,000 or so clones, with 85% to 95% as singletons. Trimming at V came to 0 bases and at J to 5 bases, leaving 8 bases not matched to a gene. This CDR3 spans 17 amino acids. Germline CDR1 SGHAT, CDR2 FQNNGV. This sample was included in a study of control samples from healthy donors and cancer patients. The sequence was collected from a man aged 25-45 years in good health. J is TRBJ2-1 and V is TRBV11-2; TRBD2 agrees at 9 bases. The source material was blood. CDR3 region: CASSLEVASGINNEQFF. In nucleotides, the CDR3 is TGTGCCAGCAGCTTAGAAGTGGCTAGCGGGATAAACAATGAGCAGTTCTTC.